The TCR beta chain described here comes from a study of shared clonotypes between healthy human individuals. Data came from immunoSEQ multiplex PCR; TCRdb stores just in-frame clones and leaves some out. The sample contains nearly 750,000 clones, about two thirds of which appear only once. This CDR3 region has 12 residues. CDR1 LNHDA and CDR2 SQIVND come from the germline V gene (reference sequence). V was trimmed by 5 bases and J by 4 bases, leaving 8 bases between them. All donors qualified as healthy HIV-negative adults and had experienced no recent acute infections or vaccinations. By proportion, this clone is medium-sized (0.01 to 0.1%).

Sequences were obtained from memory CD4+ T cells sorted from blood. Subset defined: CD45RA-negative fraction. V is TRBV19 and J is TRBJ1-2; D not resolved. This sequence was found in a woman between 25 and 40 years old in good health. The CDR3 protein is CASSSTGYGYTF. In DNA form, the CDR3 reads TGTGCCAGTAGTTCAACGGGCTATGGCTACACCTTC.